This TCR beta chain was documented in a study of T cell changes during pregnancy in multiple sclerosis. The assay was immunoSEQ multiplex PCR, and TCRdb's table has in-frame clones only and misses some. The sample has 47,000 or so clones; 94% are singletons. This CDR3 comprises 13 residues. CDR1 and CDR2 (germline): LNHNV, YYDKDF (reference sequence). Deletions cut 2 bases from V and 7 bases from J, with 9 bases between. The clonotype comes from a female donor with multiple sclerosis, enrolled in a pregnancy study. This specimen consisted of CD4+ T cells from peripheral blood mononuclear cells, obtained in the first trimester of pregnancy. The rearrangement uses TRBV15 and TRBJ2-1, with D perhaps TRBD1 (7 bases). CDR3 sequence: CATSRSGGNEQFF. The CDR3 DNA reads TGTGCCACCAGCAGATCAGGGGGGAATGAGCAGTTCTTC. Complete variable domain (other parts from reference TRBV15 and TRBJ2-1): DAMVIQNPRYQVTQFGKPVTLSCSQTLNHNVMYWYQQKSSQAPKLLFHYYDKDFNNEADTPDNFQSRRPNTSFCFLDIRSPGLGDTAMYLCATSRSGGNEQFFGPGTRLTVL.